This TCR beta chain was observed in a study of T-cell reconstitution after alpha-beta-depleted transplantation in children. Germline lookup yields CDR1 MNHEY and CDR2 SVGAGI. J was trimmed by 5 bases and V by 3 bases; bases with no gene match: 10. The CDR3 totals 15 residues. Concerning this clonotype itself: No antigen is known for it.

Overall study results and limits: Diversity of TCRbeta at day 60 was high in some patients, arising from surviving recipient T cells and thymic progenitors. T-cell counts and diversity were attributed mostly to newly produced T cells one year after transplant. It was reported that alpha-beta T cells came from several hundred expanded graft clones (about two months after transplant).

The authors prepared the TCRbeta library with unique molecular identifiers. TCRdb fed the PCR reads into MiXCR, producing one record per CDR3 protein. The table has around 800,000 distinct CDR3 sequences, less than 20% seen once. This specimen was PBMCs, mostly from graft donor cells, taken 360 days after TCRalphabeta/CD19-depleted stem cell transplant. The origin of this receptor is a male patient between 5 and 17 years old who had a stem cell transplant for acute lymphoblastic leukemia, so the T cells may come from the graft donor. The chain recombines TRBV6-5 with TRBJ2-7; 7 bases map to TRBD2. The CDR3 here is CASSYQLAPGDEQYF. The CDR3 DNA follows: TGTGCCAGCAGTTATCAACTAGCGCCCGGCGACGAGCAGTACTTC.